A selection of T cell receptor beta chains follows, all from one sample in a study of blood T cells in healthy people across ages. TCRdb called the 5' RACE reads again in MiXCR, with one record for every CDR3 protein. In the table there are a few hundred thousand distinct CDR3 sequences, approximately 52% of which are singletons. Specimen: blood. These TCRs come from a man between 60 and 75 years old in good health. Both conserved end residues are part of each CDR3. The D gene is left open where the match is weak. A clone size is listed for some rows: how often the clone was seen (once, few, many), or a class if it is expanded.

>NA|TRBV27|NA|TRBJ2-3
CASSSSRVADTQYF
TGTGCCAGCAGTTCCTCTAGGGTAGCAGATACGCAGTATTTT
>NA|TRBV28|NA|TRBJ2-5
CASSPDPRETQYF
TGTGCCAGCAGCCCCGACCCGAGGGAGACCCAGTACTTC
>NA|TRBV7-2|TRBD1|TRBJ2-1
CASSPRGTGFYEQFF
TGTGCCAGCAGTCCACGGGGGACAGGTTTTTACGAGCAGTTCTTC
>NA|TRBV13|NA|TRBJ2-5
CASSPSGQGPSETQYF
TGTGCCAGCAGCCCTAGTGGTCAGGGACCCTCAGAGACCCAGTACTTC
>few|TRBV6-1|TRBD2|TRBJ2-3
CASRELAGGRHTQYF
TGTGCCAGCAGGGAGCTAGCGGGGGGGCGGCATACGCAGTATTTT
>few|TRBV13|NA|TRBJ2-7
CASSLVGGHEQYF
TGTGCCAGCAGCTTAGTAGGGGGACACGAGCAGTACTTC
>NA|TRBV11-2|TRBD1|TRBJ1-1
CASSLDRRGHAFF
TGTGCCAGCAGCTTAGACAGGAGGGGGCATGCTTTCTTT
>NA|TRBV28|NA|TRBJ2-5
CASSFKGSYQETQYF
TGTGCCAGCAGTTTCAAGGGCTCGTACCAAGAGACCCAGTACTTC
>many|TRBV28|TRBD1|TRBJ1-4
CASSAGTGPEKLFF
TGTGCCAGCAGCGCCGGGACAGGCCCCGAAAAACTGTTTTTT
>NA|TRBV7-7|NA|TRBJ2-3
CASSLVGGSTDTRYF
TGTGCTAGCAGCTTAGTCGGCGGCAGCACAGATACGCGGTATTTT
>many|TRBV3-1|NA|TRBJ1-2
CASSQDGSYGYTF
TGTGCCAGCAGCCAAGATGGCTCCTATGGCTACACCTTC
>NA|TRBV7-9|TRBD1|TRBJ2-5
CASSQDRGDQETQYF
TGTGCCAGCAGCCAAGACAGGGGGGACCAAGAGACCCAGTACTTC
>once|TRBV18|NA|TRBJ1-1
CASSPSRVLTEAFF
TGTGCCAGCTCACCGTCCAGGGTGCTCACTGAAGCTTTCTTT
>NA|TRBV7-6|TRBD1|TRBJ2-5
CASSLAGTGSKETQYF
TGTGCCAGCAGCTTAGCAGGGACAGGGTCAAAAGAGACCCAGTACTTC
>once|TRBV20-1|NA|TRBJ1-1
CSARDVGDTEAFF
TGCAGTGCTAGAGACGTGGGGGACACTGAAGCTTTCTTT
>NA|TRBV7-2|TRBD2|TRBJ2-7
CASSLTSALPEQYF
TGTGCCAGCAGCCTGACTAGCGCGCTCCCCGAGCAGTACTTC
>NA|TRBV5-1|NA|TRBJ1-2
CASSTPGTQNYGYTF
TGCGCCAGCAGCACTCCCGGGACCCAAAACTATGGCTACACCTTC
>NA|TRBV30|TRBD1|TRBJ1-6
CAYSTGDNSPLHF
TGTGCCTATTCGACAGGGGATAATTCACCCCTCCACTTT
>NA|TRBV6-5|NA|TRBJ2-1
CASSYSMTGNPNEQFF
TGTGCCAGCAGTTACTCGATGACGGGGAATCCCAATGAGCAGTTCTTC
>NA|TRBV6-5|NA|TRBJ1-1
CASRGHTEAFF
TGTGCCAGCAGAGGACACACTGAAGCTTTCTTT
>few|TRBV12-3/TRBV12-4|TRBD1|TRBJ2-3
CASSLSGTVLRTDTQYF
TGTGCCAGCAGTTTATCGGGGACAGTTCTTCGCACAGATACGCAGTATTTT
>NA|TRBV5-1|TRBD2|TRBJ2-3
CASSSGTSPSTDTQYF
TGCGCCAGCAGCTCTGGGACTAGCCCGAGCACAGATACGCAGTATTTT
>few|TRBV14|NA|TRBJ2-3
CASSQDLLRGDTQYF
TGTGCCAGCAGCCAAGACCTACTTCGGGGAGATACGCAGTATTTT